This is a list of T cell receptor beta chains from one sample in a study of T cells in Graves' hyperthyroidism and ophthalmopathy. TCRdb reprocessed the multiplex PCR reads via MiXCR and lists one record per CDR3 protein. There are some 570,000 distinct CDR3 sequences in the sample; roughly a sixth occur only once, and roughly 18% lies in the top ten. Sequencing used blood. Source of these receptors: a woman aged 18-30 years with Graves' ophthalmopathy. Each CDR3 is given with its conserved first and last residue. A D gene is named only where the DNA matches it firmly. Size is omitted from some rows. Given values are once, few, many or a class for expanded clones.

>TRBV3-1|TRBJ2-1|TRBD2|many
CASSQDTSGVRHEQFF
TGTGCCAGCAGCCAAGATACGAGCGGGGTAAGACATGAGCAGTTCTTC
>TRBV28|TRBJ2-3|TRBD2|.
CASSRRGVGTDTQYF
TGTGCCAGCAGTCGGCGGGGGGTCGGCACAGATACGCAGTATTTT
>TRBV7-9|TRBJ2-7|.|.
CASSSLWAGEQYF
TGTGCCAGCAGCTCCCTTTGGGCTGGCGAGCAGTACTTC
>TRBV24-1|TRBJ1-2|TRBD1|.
CATSDHRGYNGYTF
TGTGCCACCAGTGATCACAGGGGGTACAATGGCTACACCTTC
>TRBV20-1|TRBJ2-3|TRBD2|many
CSARDPSVGGPSNTDTQYF
TGCAGTGCTAGAGATCCCTCGGTGGGAGGGCCGAGTAACACAGATACGCAGTATTTT
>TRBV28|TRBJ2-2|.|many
CASSSFYWGDGTGELFF
TGTGCCAGCAGTTCATTTTACTGGGGGGATGGCACCGGGGAGCTGTTTTTT
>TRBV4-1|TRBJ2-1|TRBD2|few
CASSQPGLAEGNEQFF
TGCGCCAGCAGCCAACCTGGACTAGCGGAGGGAAATGAGCAGTTCTTC
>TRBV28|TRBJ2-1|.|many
CASSPDRSLHEQFF
TGTGCCAGCAGTCCGGACAGATCCCTCCATGAGCAGTTCTTC
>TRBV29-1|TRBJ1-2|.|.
CSVSGALSYGYTF
TGCAGCGTTTCGGGGGCCTTAAGCTATGGCTACACCTTC
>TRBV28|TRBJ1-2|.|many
CASSLPQAGPHGYTF
TGTGCCAGCAGTTTACCCCAGGCAGGGCCCCATGGCTACACCTTC
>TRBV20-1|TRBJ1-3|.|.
CSARDPWAGSGNTIYF
TGCAGTGCTAGAGATCCTTGGGCAGGGTCTGGAAACACCATATATTTT
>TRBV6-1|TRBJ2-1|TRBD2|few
CASSWGLGLAGADNEQFF
TGTGCCAGCAGTTGGGGATTGGGACTAGCGGGAGCCGACAATGAGCAGTTCTTC
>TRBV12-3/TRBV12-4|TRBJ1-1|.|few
CASTIGGLFTEAFF
TGTGCCAGCACCATAGGGGGACTTTTTACTGAAGCTTTCTTT
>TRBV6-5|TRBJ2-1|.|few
CASSYSGRGRAGLGGYNEQFF
TGTGCCAGCAGTTACTCGGGTAGAGGCCGCGCAGGGCTGGGTGGCTACAATGAGCAGTTCTTC
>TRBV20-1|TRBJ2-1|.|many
CSAVPPAGAYNEQFF
TGCAGTGCCGTTCCCCCGGCGGGGGCGTACAATGAGCAGTTCTTC
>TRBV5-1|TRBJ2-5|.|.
CAASRRDKYF
TGCGCCGCCTCCCGACGAGATAAGTACTTC
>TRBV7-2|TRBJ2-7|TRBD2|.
CASEGTSGGYEQYF
TGTGCCTCAGAAGGGACTAGCGGGGGGTACGAGCAGTACTTC
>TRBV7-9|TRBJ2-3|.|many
CASHSDAGSTDTQYF
TGTGCCAGCCACAGCGACGCGGGGAGCACAGATACGCAGTATTTT
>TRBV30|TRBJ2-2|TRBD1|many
CAWSVGQGVPGELFF
TGTGCCTGGAGTGTCGGACAGGGGGTGCCCGGGGAGCTGTTTTTT
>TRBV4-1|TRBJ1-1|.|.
CASSVRWERQMNTEAFF
TGCGCCAGCAGCGTCAGATGGGAAAGACAAATGAACACTGAAGCTTTCTTT
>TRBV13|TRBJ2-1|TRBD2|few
CASSPLAGRNNEQFF
TGTGCCAGCAGCCCTTTAGCGGGGCGGAACAATGAGCAGTTCTTC
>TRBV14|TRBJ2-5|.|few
CASSQTPGPKETQYF
TGTGCCAGCAGCCAGACCCCGGGACCTAAAGAGACCCAGTACTTC
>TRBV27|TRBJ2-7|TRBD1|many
CASSSRTTGGNYEQYF
TGTGCCAGCAGTTCGAGGACGACAGGGGGGAACTACGAGCAGTACTTC
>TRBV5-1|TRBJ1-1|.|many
CASSLVGTTGTEAFF
TGCGCCAGCAGCTTGGTGGGTACCACGGGGACTGAAGCTTTCTTT
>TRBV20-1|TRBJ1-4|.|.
CSAPGRDNPEKLFF
TGCAGTGCCCCTGGCCGGGATAATCCCGAAAAACTGTTTTTT
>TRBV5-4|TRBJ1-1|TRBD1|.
CASSLGQGRNTEASF
TGTGCCAGCAGCTTGGGACAGGGGAGGAACACTGAAGCTTCCTTT
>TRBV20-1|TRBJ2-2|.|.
CSAPRRLGPAGELFF
TGCAGTGCTCCCCGCCGACTAGGCCCAGCCGGGGAGCTGTTTTTT
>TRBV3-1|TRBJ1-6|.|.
CASSQGRGPLHF
TGTGCCAGCAGCCAAGGGCGGGGACCCCTCCACTTT
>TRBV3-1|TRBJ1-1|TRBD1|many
CASSQDFGTEMNTEAFF
TGTGCCAGCAGCCAAGATTTCGGGACAGAAATGAACACTGAAGCTTTCTTT
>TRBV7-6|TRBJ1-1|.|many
CASSLVGSTTEAFF
TGTGCCAGCAGCTTAGTAGGATCCACCACTGAAGCTTTCTTT
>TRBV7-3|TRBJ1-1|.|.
CASSSSSMNTEAFF
TGTGCCAGCAGCTCCTCCTCCATGAACACTGAAGCTTTCTTT
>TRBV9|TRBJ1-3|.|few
CASSPSGTEGHGNTIYF
TGTGCCAGCAGCCCATCCGGGACTGAAGGTCATGGAAACACCATATATTTT
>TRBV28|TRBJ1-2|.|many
CASSLLFEGGTYGYTF
TGTGCCAGCAGTTTATTGTTCGAGGGGGGGACCTATGGCTACACCTTC
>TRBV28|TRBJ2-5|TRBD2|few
CASSLSLAGETQYF
TGTGCCAGCAGTTTATCCCTAGCGGGCGAGACCCAGTACTTC
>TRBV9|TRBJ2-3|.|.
CASSSRPSTDTQYF
TGTGCCAGCAGCTCACGACCTAGCACAGATACGCAGTATTTT
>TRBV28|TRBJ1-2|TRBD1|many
CASSPTQGNYGYTF
TGTGCCAGCAGCCCGACACAGGGGAACTATGGCTACACCTTC
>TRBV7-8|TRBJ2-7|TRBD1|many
CASSPTGAIYEQYF
TGTGCCAGCAGCCCGACAGGGGCTATATACGAGCAGTACTTC